This T cell receptor (beta chain) was recovered during a study of a mutant IDH1 vaccine in newly diagnosed glioma. Study overall: Earlier therapy was either radiotherapy, temozolomide, or both, and most got both.

Documented time point: baseline, week 1 (first vaccination visit). As to treatment: pre-vaccination baseline after standard-of-care therapy. Whole-study findings and limits: Pseudoprogression seemed unlinked to shifts in top peripheral T cell clonotypes.

The CDR3 consists of 15 residues. V was shortened by 0 bases and J by 4 bases, with 10 bases between the two germline ends. Germline CDR1 SGHRS, CDR2 YFSETQ. Sequencing used immunoSEQ multiplex PCR; TCRdb keeps in-frame clones, though not all of them. The data contain about 54,000 clones, around 80% of them seen just once; the ten biggest clones take up roughly 19%. With respect to this clone: What it binds is unknown.

Specimen: PBMCs, collected from a glioma patient treated with radiotherapy, temozolomide or both. This receptor was identified in a man in his late teens or twenties with glioma. The chain employs TRBV5-1 and TRBJ1-4; D remains ambiguous. The chain's CDR3 is CASSLERRLNEKLFF. The DNA for the CDR3 is TGCGCCAGCAGCTTGGAACGACGGCTTAATGAAAAACTGTTTTTT. The full variable domain, in which reference TRBV5-1 and TRBJ1-4 provide the parts outside the CDR3, is KAGVTQTPRYLIKTRGQQVTLSCSPISGHRSVSWYQQTPGQGLQFLFEYFSETQRNKGNFPGRFSGRQFSNSRSEMNVSTLELGDSALYLCASSLERRLNEKLFFGSGTQLSVL.